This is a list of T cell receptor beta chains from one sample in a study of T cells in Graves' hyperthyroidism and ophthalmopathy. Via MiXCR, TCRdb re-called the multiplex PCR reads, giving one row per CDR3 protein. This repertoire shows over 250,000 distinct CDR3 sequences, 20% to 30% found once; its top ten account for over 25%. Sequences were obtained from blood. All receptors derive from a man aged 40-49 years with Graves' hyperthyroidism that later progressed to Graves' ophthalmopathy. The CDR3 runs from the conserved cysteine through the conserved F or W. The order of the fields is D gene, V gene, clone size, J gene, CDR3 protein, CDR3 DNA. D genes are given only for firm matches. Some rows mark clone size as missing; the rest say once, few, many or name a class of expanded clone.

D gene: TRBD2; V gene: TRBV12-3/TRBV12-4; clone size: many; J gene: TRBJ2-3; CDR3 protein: CASSPVGGTDTQYF; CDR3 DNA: TGTGCCAGCAGCCCCGTCGGGGGGACAGATACGCAGTATTTT
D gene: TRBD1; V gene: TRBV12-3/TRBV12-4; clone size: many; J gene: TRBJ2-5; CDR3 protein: CASRTTGFETQYF; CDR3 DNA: TGTGCCAGCAGAACGACAGGGTTTGAGACCCAGTACTTC
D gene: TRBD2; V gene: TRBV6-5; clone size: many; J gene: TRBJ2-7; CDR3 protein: CASGSGSSYEQYF; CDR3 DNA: TGTGCCAGCGGTAGCGGGAGCTCCTACGAGCAGTACTTC
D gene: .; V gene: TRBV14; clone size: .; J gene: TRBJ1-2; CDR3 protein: CASSRGRGDGYTF; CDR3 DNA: TGTGCCAGCAGCCGGGGGAGGGGTGATGGCTACACCTTC
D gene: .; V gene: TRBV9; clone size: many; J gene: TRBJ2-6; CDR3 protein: CASSVDGDRSSGANVLTF; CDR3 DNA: TGTGCCAGCAGCGTAGACGGGGACCGGAGCTCTGGGGCCAACGTCCTGACTTTC
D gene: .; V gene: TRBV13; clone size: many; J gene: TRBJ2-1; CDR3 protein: CASSSLEGQYNEQFF; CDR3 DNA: TGTGCCAGCAGCTCGTTAGAAGGGCAGTACAATGAGCAGTTCTTC
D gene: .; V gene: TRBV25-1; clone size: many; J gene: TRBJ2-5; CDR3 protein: CASSEHGVQETQYF; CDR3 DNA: TGTGCCAGCAGTGAACACGGGGTCCAAGAGACCCAGTACTTC
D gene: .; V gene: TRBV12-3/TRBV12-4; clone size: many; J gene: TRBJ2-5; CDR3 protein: CASSYTKETQYF; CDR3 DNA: TGTGCCAGCAGTTATACTAAGGAGACCCAGTACTTC
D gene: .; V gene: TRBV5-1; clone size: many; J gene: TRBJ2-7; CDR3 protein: CASSSDYPTYEQYF; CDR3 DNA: TGCGCCAGCAGCTCGGACTACCCGACCTACGAGCAGTACTTC
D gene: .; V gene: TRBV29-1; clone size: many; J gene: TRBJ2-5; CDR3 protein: CSGRQAQETQYF; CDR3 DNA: TGCAGCGGCCGACAGGCCCAAGAGACCCAGTACTTC
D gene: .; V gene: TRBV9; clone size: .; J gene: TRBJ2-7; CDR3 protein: CASSVGATQPYEQYF; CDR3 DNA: TGTGCCAGCAGCGTAGGTGCGACGCAGCCCTACGAGCAGTACTTC
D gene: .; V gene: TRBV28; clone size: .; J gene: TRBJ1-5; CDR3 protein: CASSLLTGVRAQHF; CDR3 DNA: TGTGCCAGCAGTTTATTGACAGGCGTCAGGGCCCAGCATTTT
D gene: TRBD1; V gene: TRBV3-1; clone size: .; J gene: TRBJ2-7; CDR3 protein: CASSQRTGTGVMYF; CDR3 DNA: TGTGCCAGCAGCCAAAGGACCGGGACAGGGGTGATGTACTTC
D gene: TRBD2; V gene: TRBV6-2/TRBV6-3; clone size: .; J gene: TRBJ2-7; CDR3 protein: CASSYSRERGSYEQYF; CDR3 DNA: TGTGCCAGCAGTTACTCCCGGGAGCGGGGCTCCTACGAGCAGTACTTC
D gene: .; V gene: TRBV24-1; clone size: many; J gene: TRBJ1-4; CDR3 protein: CATSDPREINEKLFF; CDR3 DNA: TGTGCCACCAGTGACCCCCGGGAGATTAATGAAAAACTGTTTTTT
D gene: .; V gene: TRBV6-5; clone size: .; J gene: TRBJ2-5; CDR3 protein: CASSYRGADETQYF; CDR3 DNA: TGTGCCAGCAGTTACCGGGGGGCTGATGAGACCCAGTACTTC
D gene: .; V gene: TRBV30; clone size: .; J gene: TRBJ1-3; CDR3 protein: CAWSVPVTPGNTIYF; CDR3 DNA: TGTGCCTGGAGTGTACCCGTCACGCCTGGAAACACCATATATTTT
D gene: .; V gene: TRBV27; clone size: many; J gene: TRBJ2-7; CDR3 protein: CASSFAGYEQYF; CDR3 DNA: TGTGCCAGCAGTTTCGCCGGCTACGAGCAGTACTTC
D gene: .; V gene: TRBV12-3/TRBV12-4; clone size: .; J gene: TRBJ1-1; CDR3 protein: CASSHGQTPNTEAFF; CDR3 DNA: TGTGCCAGCAGTCACGGACAGACGCCGAACACTGAAGCTTTCTTT
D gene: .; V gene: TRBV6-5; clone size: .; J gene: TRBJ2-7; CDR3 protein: CASSYSRVTVNYEQYF; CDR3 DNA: TGTGCCAGCAGTTACTCAAGGGTGACAGTAAACTACGAGCAGTACTTC
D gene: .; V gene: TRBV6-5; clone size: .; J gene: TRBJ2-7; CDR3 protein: CASSLYKDYEQYF; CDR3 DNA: TGTGCCAGCAGTTTGTATAAGGATTACGAGCAGTACTTC
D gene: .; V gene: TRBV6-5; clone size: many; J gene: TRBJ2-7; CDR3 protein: CASSYRRGRDEQYF; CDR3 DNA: TGTGCCAGCAGTTACCGGAGGGGGCGGGACGAGCAGTACTTC
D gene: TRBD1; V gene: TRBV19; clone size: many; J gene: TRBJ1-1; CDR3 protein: CASSMGQGLNTEAFF; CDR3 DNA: TGTGCCAGTAGTATGGGACAGGGTCTAAACACTGAAGCTTTCTTT
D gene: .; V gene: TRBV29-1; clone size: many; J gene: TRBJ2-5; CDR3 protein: CSVAAGVAETQYF; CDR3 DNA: TGCAGCGTTGCGGCCGGCGTCGCAGAGACCCAGTACTTC
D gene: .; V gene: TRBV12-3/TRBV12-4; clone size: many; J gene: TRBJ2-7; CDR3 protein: CASSWGESSYEQYF; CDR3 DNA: TGTGCCAGCAGTTGGGGGGAAAGCTCCTACGAGCAGTACTTC
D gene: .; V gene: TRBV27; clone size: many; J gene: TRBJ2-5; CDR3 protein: CASNARGGAYQETQYF; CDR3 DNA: TGTGCCAGCAACGCCCGGGGAGGAGCCTACCAAGAGACCCAGTACTTC
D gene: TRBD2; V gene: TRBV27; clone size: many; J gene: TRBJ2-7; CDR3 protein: CVSRPRTSGNYEQYF; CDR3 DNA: TGTGTCAGCAGACCCCGGACTAGCGGGAACTACGAGCAGTACTTC
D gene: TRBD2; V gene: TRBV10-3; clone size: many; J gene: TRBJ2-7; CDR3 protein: CAISESTSGYTYEQYF; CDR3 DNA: TGTGCCATCAGTGAGTCGACTAGCGGATACACCTACGAGCAGTACTTC
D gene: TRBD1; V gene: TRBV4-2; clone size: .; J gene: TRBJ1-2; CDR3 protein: CASSLPGQGAGYGYTF; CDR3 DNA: TGTGCCAGCAGCCTCCCGGGACAGGGGGCCGGGTATGGCTACACCTTC
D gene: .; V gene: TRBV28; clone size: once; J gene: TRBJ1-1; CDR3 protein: CASSLLSDKNTEAFF; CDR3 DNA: TGTGCCAGCAGTTTATTATCCGATAAGAACACTGAAGCTTTCTTT
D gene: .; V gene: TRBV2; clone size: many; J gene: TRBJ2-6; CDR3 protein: CASSTHTGANVLTF; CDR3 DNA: TGTGCCAGCAGTACCCACACTGGGGCCAACGTCCTGACTTTC